This TCR beta chain comes out of a study of memory CD4+ T cells and cytomegalovirus serostatus. Turning to the study itself: Donors were healthy Belgian adults, fewer than ten CMV seropositive and about two dozen seronegative.

General study results and limits: Repertoires predicted CMV serostatus with median bootstrapped AUC of around 0.96.

Single viable CD3+CD4+CD8-CD45RO+ cells were sorted as the memory CD4+ T cells. The CDR3 covers 15 residues. Germline CDR1 is SGHAT and CDR2 is FQNNGV. V was pared by 0 bases and J by 6 bases, with 12 bases between. Regarding this clone: What it binds is not known.

Original methodology: After removing out-of-frame reads, around 2.2 million distinct TCRbeta sequences remained. Sequenced by immunoSEQ multiplex PCR; TCRdb stores in-frame clones only, minus some. Clone size and the V and J calls come from that table; the DNA yielded D and trimming. The data show 50,000 or so clones, 60% to 85% seen once. The source of this sequence is an adult in good health and CMV-seropositive. The rearrangement joins TRBV11-2 to TRBJ1-5, with a weak D call TRBD1 (5 bases). The sequenced sample consisted of memory CD4+ T cells from blood. This chain's CDR3 is CASSLERGVFQPQHF. The CDR3 DNA is TGTGCCAGCAGCTTAGAACGAGGGGTCTTTCAGCCCCAGCATTTT.